A selection of T cell receptor beta chains follows, all from one sample in a study of blood T cell repertoires in COVID-19. Generated by immunoSEQ multiplex PCR, the TCRdb table keeps only in-frame clones and is missing some. The table includes approximately 130,000 clones, approximately 80% detected once. Sample: peripheral blood. Receptors originate from a human donor in a cohort sampled during active COVID-19. The CDR3 runs from the conserved cysteine through the conserved F or W.

v_gene	j_gene	CDR3aa
TRBV18	TRBJ2-1	CASSPGAGIYNEQFF
TRBV28	TRBJ2-1	CASRLQGAQREQFF
TRBV5-1	TRBJ2-7	CASSLGRVGEQYF
TRBV7-2	TRBJ2-7	CASSAQPMSGGLEQYF
TRBV12-5	TRBJ1-3	CASGLLNPGGSGNTIYF
TRBV13	TRBJ2-2	CASSRWEGRGTGELFF
TRBV7-7	TRBJ2-2	CASSQTQTGELFF
TRBV6-5	TRBJ1-1	CASSWTVNTEAFF
TRBV11-3	TRBJ2-2	CASSSTWLTGELFF
TRBV2	TRBJ1-1	CASSSRDRGTEAFF
TRBV4-3	TRBJ1-1	CASSLGGGNTEAFF
TRBV6-5	TRBJ1-5	CASSLDRGPQPQHF
TRBV7-4	TRBJ2-7	CASSLPPGQGNEQYF
TRBV29-1	TRBJ2-7	CSGTGTGPYEQYF
TRBV3-1/TRBV3-2	TRBJ1-4	CASSPGGAPEKLFF
TRBV7-9	TRBJ1-2	CASSPLTGSDGYTF
TRBV6-2/TRBV6-3	TRBJ2-1	CASSYPLAGGVNEQFF